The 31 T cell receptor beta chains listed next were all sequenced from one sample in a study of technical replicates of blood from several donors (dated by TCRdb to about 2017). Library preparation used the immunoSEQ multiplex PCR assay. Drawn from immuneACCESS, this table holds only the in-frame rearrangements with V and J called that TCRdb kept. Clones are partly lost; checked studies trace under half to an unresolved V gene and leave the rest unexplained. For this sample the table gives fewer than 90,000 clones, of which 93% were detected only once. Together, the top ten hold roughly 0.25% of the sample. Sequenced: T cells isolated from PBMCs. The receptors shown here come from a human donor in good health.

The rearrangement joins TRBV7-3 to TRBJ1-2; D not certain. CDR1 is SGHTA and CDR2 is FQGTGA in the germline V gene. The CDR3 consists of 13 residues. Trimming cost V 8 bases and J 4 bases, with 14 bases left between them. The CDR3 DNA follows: TGTGCCAGCCCAAGCCTTAGCCTCTATGGCTACACCTTC. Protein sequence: CASPSLSLYGYTF.

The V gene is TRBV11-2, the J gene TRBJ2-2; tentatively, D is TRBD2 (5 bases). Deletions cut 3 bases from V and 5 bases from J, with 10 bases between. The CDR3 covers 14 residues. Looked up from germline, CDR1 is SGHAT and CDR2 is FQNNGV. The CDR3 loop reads CASSFREGTGELFF. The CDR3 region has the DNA TGTGCCAGCAGCTTTCGGGAAGGAACCGGGGAGCTGTTTTTT.

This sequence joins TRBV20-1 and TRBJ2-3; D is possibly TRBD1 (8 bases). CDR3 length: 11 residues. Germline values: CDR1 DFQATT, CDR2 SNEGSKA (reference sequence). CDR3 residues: CRQGGSDTQYF. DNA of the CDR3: TGCAGACAGGGGGGGTCAGATACGCAGTATTTT.

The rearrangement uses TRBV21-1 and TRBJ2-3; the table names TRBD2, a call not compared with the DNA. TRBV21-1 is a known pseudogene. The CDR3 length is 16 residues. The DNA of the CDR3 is TGTGCCAGCAGCGAAATAGCGGGAAGGGGCACAGATACGCAGTATTTT. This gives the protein CASSEIAGRGTDTQYF.

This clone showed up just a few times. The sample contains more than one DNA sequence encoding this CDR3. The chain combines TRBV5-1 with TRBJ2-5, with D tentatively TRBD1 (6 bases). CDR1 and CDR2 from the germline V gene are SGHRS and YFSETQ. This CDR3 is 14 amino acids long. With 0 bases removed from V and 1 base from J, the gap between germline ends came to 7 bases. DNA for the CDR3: TGCGCCAGCAGCTTGGACAGGGCCCAAGAGACCCAGTACTTC. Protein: CASSLDRAQETQYF.

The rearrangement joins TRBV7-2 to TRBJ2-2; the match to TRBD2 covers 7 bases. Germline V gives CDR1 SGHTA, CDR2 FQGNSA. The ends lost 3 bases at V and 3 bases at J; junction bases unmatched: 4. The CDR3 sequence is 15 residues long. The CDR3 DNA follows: TGTGCCAGCAGCTTGTTTAGCGGGCACACCGGGGAGCTGTTTTTT. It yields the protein CASSLFSGHTGELFF. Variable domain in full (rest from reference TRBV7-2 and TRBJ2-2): GAGVSQSPSNKVTEKGKDVELRCDPISGHTALYWYRQSLGQGLEFLIYFQGNSAPDKSGLPSDRFSAERTGGSVSTLTIQRTQQEDSAVYLCASSLFSGHTGELFFGEGSRLTVL.

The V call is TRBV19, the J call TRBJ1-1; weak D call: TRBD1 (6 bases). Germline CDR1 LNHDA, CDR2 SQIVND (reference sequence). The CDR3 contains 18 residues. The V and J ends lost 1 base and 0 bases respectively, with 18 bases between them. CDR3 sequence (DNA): TGTGCCAGTAGTATAGGGCACTGGGGGCTGAAGATGAACACTGAAGCTTTCTTT. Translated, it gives CASSIGHWGLKMNTEAFF.

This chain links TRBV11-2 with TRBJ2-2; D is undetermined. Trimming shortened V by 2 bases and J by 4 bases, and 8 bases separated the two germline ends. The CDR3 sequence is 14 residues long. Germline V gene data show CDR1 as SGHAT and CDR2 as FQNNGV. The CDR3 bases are TGTGCCAGCAGCTTAATCCCCAGCACCGGGGAGCTGTTTTTT. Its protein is CASSLIPSTGELFF. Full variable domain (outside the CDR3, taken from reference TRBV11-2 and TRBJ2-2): EAGVAQSPRYKIIEKRQSVAFWCNPISGHATLYWYQQILGQGPKLLIQFQNNGVVDDSQLPKDRFSAERLKGVDSTLKIQPAKLEDSAVYLCASSLIPSTGELFFGEGSRLTVL.

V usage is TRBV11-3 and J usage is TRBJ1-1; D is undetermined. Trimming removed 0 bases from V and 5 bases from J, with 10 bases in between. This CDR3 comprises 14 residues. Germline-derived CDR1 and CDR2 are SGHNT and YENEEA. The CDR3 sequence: CASSLDRRGTEAFF. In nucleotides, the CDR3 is TGTGCCAGCAGCTTAGATCGTCGGGGAACTGAAGCTTTCTTT.

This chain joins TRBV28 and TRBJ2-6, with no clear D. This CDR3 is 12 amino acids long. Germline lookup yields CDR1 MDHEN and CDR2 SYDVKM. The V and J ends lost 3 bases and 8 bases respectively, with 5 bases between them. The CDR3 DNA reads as TGTGCCAGCAGTTTGACAACCAACGTCCTGACTTTC. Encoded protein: CASSLTTNVLTF.

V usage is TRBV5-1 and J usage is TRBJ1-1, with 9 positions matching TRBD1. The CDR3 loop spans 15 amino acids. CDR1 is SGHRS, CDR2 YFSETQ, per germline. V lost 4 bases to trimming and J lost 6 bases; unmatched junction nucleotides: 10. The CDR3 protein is CASSPGQGEWSEAFF. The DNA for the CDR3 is TGCGCCAGCAGCCCGGGACAGGGTGAATGGTCTGAAGCTTTCTTT.

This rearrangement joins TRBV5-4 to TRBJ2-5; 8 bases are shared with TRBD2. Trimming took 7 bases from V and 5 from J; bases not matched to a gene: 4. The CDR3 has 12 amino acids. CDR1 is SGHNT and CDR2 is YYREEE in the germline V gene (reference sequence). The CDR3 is CASGSGGETQYF. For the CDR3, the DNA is TGTGCCAGCGGTTCGGGGGGGGAGACCCAGTACTTC.

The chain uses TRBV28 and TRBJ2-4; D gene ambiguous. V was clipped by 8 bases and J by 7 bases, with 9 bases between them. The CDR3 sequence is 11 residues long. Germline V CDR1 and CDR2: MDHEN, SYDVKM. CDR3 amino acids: CASSMRNIQYF. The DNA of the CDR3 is TGTGCCAGCTCGATGAGGAACATTCAGTACTTC. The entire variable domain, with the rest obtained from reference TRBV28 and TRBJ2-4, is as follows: DVKVTQSSRYLVKRTGEKVFLECVQDMDHENMFWYRQDPGLGLRLIYFSYDVKMKEKGDIPEGYSVSREKKERFSLILESASTNQTSMYLCASSMRNIQYFGAGTRLSVL.

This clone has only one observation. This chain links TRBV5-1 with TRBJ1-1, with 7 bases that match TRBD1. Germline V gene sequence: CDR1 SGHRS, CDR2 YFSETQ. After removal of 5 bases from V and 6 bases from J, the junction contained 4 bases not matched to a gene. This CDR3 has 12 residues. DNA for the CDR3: TGCGCCAGCAGTAGCGACAGGGCTGAAGCTTTCTTT. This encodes CASSSDRAEAFF.

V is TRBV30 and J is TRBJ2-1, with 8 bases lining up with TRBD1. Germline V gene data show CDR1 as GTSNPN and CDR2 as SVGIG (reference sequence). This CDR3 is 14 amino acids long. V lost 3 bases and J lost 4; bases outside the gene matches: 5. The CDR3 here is CAWRDRAGYNEQFF. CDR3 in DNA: TGTGCCTGGAGGGACAGGGCCGGATACAATGAGCAGTTCTTC.

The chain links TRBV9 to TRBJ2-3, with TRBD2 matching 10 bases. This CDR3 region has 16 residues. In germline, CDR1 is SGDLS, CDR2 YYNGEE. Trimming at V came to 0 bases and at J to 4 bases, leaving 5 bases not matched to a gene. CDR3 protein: CASSVGSGRAADTQYF. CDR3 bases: TGTGCCAGCAGCGTAGGGAGCGGGAGGGCGGCAGATACGCAGTATTTT.

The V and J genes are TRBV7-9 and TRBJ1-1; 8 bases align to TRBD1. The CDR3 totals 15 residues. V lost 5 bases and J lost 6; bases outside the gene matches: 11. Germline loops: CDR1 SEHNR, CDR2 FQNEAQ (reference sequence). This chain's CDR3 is CASSENDRGGAEAFF. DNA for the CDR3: TGTGCCAGCAGCGAAAACGACAGGGGAGGAGCTGAAGCTTTCTTT.

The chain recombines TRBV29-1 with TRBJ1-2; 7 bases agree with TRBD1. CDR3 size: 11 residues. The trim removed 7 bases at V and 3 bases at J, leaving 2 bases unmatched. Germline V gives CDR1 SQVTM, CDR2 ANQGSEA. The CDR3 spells CSGDSDYGYTF. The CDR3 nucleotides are TGCAGCGGGGACAGCGACTATGGCTACACCTTC.

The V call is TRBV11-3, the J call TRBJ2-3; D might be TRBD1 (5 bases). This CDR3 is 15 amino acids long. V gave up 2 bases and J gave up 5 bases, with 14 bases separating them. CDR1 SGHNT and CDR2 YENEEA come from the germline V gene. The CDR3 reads CASSLKRGPQDTQYF. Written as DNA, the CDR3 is TGTGCCAGCAGCTTAAAAAGGGGCCCGCAAGATACGCAGTATTTT.

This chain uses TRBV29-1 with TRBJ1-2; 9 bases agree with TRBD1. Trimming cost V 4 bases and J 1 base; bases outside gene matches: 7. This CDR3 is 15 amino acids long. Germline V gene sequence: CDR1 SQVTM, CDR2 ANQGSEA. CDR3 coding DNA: TGCAGCGTTGCCCCGGCGGACAGGGGTAACTATGGCTACACCTTC. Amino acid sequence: CSVAPADRGNYGYTF.

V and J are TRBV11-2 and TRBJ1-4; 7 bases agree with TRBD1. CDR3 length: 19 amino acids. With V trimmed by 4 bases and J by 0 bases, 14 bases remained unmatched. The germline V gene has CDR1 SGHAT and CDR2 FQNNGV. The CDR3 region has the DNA TGTGCCAGCAGCTCCCAGTGGCGGGACAGTCAAGCAACTAATGAAAAACTGTTTTTT. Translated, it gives CASSSQWRDSQATNEKLFF.

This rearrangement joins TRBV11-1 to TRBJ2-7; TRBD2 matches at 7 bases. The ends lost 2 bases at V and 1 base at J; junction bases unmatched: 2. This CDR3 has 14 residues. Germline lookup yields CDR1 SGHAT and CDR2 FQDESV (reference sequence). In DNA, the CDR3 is TGTGCCAGCAGCTTATCTAGCGGATCCTACGAGCAGTACTTC. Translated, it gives CASSLSSGSYEQYF.

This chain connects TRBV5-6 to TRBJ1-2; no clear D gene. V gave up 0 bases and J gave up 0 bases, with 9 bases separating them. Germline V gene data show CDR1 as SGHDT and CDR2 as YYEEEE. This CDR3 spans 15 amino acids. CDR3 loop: CASSLAQTSNYGYTF. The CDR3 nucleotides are TGTGCCAGCAGCTTGGCACAGACCTCTAACTATGGCTACACCTTC. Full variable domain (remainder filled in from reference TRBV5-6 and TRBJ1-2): DAGVTQSPTHLIKTRGQQVTLRCSPKSGHDTVSWYQQALGQGPQFIFQYYEEEERQRGNFPDRFSGHQFPNYSSELNVNALLLGDSALYLCASSLAQTSNYGYTFGSGTRLTVV.

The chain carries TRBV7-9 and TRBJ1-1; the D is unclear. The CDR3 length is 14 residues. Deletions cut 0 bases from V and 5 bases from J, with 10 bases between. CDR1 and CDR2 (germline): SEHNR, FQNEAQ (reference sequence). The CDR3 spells CASSLAHAGTEAFF. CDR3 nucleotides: TGTGCCAGCAGCTTAGCGCATGCGGGGACTGAAGCTTTCTTT.

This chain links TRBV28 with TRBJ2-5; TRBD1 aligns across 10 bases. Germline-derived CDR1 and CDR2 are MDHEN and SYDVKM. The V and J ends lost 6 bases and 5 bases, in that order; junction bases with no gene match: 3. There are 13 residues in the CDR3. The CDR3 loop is CASRVTGGETQYF. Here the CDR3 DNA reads TGTGCCAGCAGGGTGACAGGGGGCGAGACCCAGTACTTC.

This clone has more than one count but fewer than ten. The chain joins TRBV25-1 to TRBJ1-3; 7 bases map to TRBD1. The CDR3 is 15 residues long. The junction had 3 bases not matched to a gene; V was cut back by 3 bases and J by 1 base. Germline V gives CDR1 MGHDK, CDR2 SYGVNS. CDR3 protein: CASSDSRGSGNTIYF. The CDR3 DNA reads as TGTGCCAGCAGTGACTCCAGGGGGTCTGGAAACACCATATATTTT.

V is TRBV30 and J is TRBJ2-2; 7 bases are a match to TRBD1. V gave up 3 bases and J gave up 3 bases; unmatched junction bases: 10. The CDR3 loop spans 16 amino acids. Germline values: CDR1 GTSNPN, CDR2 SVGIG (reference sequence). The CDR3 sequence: CAWSVTGTVYTGELFF. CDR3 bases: TGTGCCTGGAGCGTTACCGGGACAGTCTACACCGGGGAGCTGTTTTTT. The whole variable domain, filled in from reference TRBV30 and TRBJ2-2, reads SQTIHQWPATLVQPVGSPLSLECTVEGTSNPNLYWYRQAAGRGLQLLFYSVGIGQISSEVPQNLSASRPQDRQFILSSKKLLLSDSGFYLCAWSVTGTVYTGELFFGEGSRLTVL.

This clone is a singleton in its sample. CDR3 region: CASSYRYIIHTEAFF. The CDR3 nucleotides read TGTGCCAGCAGCTACAGGTATATCATCCACACTGAAGCTTTCTTT. The chain has TRBV7-4 and TRBJ1-1; a possible D gene is TRBD1 (5 bases). Germline V lookup: CDR1 SGHVT, CDR2 SQSDAQ. V was pared by 4 bases and J by 3 bases, with 15 bases between. This CDR3 spans 15 amino acids.

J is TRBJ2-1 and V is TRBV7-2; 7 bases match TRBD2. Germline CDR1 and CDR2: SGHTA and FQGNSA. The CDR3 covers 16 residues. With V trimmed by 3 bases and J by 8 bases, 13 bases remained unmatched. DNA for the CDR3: TGTGCCAGCAGCTTGGAGCGGACTAGTCTTTTCGATGAGCAGTTCTTC. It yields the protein CASSLERTSLFDEQFF.

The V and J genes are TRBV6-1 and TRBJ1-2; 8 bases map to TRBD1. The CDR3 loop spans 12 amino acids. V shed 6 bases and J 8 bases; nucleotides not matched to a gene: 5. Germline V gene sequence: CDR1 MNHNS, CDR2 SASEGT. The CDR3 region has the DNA TGTGCCAGCAGGGACAGGGTGGACGGCTACACCTTC. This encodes CASRDRVDGYTF.

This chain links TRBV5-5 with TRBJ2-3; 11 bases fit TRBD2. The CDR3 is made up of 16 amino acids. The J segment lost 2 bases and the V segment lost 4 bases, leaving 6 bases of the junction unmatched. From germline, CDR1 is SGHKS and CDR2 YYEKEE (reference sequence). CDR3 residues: CASSPTSGVLTDTQYF. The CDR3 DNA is TGTGCCAGCAGCCCGACTAGCGGGGTTCTCACAGATACGCAGTATTTT. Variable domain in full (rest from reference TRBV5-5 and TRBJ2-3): DAGVTQSPTHLIKTRGQQVTLRCSPISGHKSVSWYQQVLGQGPQFIFQYYEKEERGRGNFPDRFSARQFPNYSSELNVNALLLGDSALYLCASSPTSGVLTDTQYFGPGTRLTVL.